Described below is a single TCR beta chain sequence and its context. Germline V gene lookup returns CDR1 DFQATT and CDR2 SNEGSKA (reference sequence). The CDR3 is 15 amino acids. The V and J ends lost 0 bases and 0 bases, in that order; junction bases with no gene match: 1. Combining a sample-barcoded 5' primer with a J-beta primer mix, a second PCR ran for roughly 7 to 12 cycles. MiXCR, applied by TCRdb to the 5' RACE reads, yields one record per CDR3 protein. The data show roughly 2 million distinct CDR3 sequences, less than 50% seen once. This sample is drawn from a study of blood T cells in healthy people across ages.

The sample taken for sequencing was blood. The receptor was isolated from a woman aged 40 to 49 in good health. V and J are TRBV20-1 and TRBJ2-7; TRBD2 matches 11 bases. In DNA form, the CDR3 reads TGCAGTGCTAGAGATAGCGGGGGGGTCTCCTACGAGCAGTACTTC. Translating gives CSARDSGGVSYEQYF.